Listed below are T cell receptor beta chains from one sample, sequenced in a study of blood T cell repertoires in COVID-19. Repertoires were generated with immunoSEQ multiplex PCR, while TCRdb's copy carries only in-frame clones and drops some. The top ten clones hold around 2% of a sample with 240,000 or so clones, around four fifths of them seen once. The specimen was peripheral blood. The receptors shown here come from a man aged 30 to 39 who had recovered from COVID-19. Both conserved end residues are part of each CDR3. A D gene is named only where the DNA matches it firmly. Part of the rows lack a size; the others show once, few, many or a class for expanded clones.

D	V	J	size	DNA	CDR3
-	TRBV19	TRBJ1-1	few	TGTGCCAGCGGGCAGAACAGGGCTGAAGCTTTCTTT	CASGQNRAEAFF
-	TRBV13	TRBJ1-5	-	TGTGCCAGCAGGGAGGGACTGAAAGGTGGGCCCCAGCATTTT	CASREGLKGGPQHF
-	TRBV5-1	TRBJ2-2	-	TGCGCCAGCAGCTTGGGATCGGGGGTTGTTACCGGGGAGCTGTTTTTT	CASSLGSGVVTGELFF
TRBD1	TRBV6-5	TRBJ2-7	-	TGTGCCAGCAGACGGACAGGGGTCTACGAGCAGTACTTC	CASRRTGVYEQYF
-	TRBV6-5	TRBJ2-2	-	TGTGCCAGCAGTATCATCACCGGGGAGCTGTTTTTT	CASSIITGELFF
TRBD1	TRBV5-1	TRBJ2-5	-	TGCGCCAGCAGCTCGCTCCCAGGGGGACGGGAGACCCAGTACTTC	CASSSLPGGRETQYF
TRBD1	TRBV7-6	TRBJ1-3	-	TGTGCCAGCTCCGACAGGGGAACTGGAAACACCATATATTTT	CASSDRGTGNTIYF
-	TRBV29-1	TRBJ1-2	-	TGCAGCGTTCGGGAGGGGCCTGGCTACACCTTC	CSVREGPGYTF
TRBD1	TRBV7-3	TRBJ2-2	few	TGTGCCAGCAGCTTAATGACCCAGGGGGCCGGGGAGCTGTTTTTT	CASSLMTQGAGELFF
TRBD1	TRBV11-3	TRBJ2-3	-	TGTGCCAGCAGCGTGGGACAGGTGGACACAGATACGCAGTATTTT	CASSVGQVDTDTQYF
-	TRBV6-6	TRBJ1-2	-	TGTGCCAGCAGCCCAGAGCGGGGGTATGGCTACACCTTC	CASSPERGYGYTF
-	TRBV19	TRBJ2-2	-	TGTGCCACCAGTGGGGGGACTGAGAACACCGGGGAGCTGTTTTTT	CATSGGTENTGELFF
TRBD1	TRBV5-1	TRBJ1-1	-	TGCGCCAGCATGGGACAGGAAGAAGCTTTCTTT	CASMGQEEAFF
-	TRBV28	TRBJ1-2	-	TGTGCCAGCAGTTTGGGGGGGCATAACTATGGCTACACCTTC	CASSLGGHNYGYTF
-	TRBV9	TRBJ2-5	-	TGTGCCAGCAGCGTAGGCTACCACCAAGAGACCCAGTACTTC	CASSVGYHQETQYF
TRBD1	TRBV19	TRBJ1-3	-	TGTGCCAGTACTCTTGGACAGGTCTCTGGAAACACCATATATTTT	CASTLGQVSGNTIYF
TRBD1	TRBV10-3	TRBJ1-4	-	TGTGCCATCAGTCCTGGGACAGGGTTTTCCACAACTAATGAAAAACTGTTTTTT	CAISPGTGFSTTNEKLFF
-	TRBV18	TRBJ2-3	-	TGTGCCAGCTCACCACCCGGGACAGATACGCAGTATTTT	CASSPPGTDTQYF
-	TRBV19	TRBJ1-5	-	TGTGCCAGTAGTATGCGGACAGTCCAGCCCCAGCATTTT	CASSMRTVQPQHF
-	TRBV5-4	TRBJ2-5	-	TGTGCCAGCAGCTTGGGTAGGACCGAGGGAGAGACCCAGTACTTC	CASSLGRTEGETQYF
-	TRBV19	TRBJ1-5	once	TGTGCCAGTAGTATAGGCAGGGGCGGAATTTATCAGCCCCAGCATTTT	CASSIGRGGIYQPQHF
TRBD1	TRBV9	TRBJ1-1	few	TGTGCCAGCAGCGTAGGGAGGGGGCGAACTGAAGCTTTCTTT	CASSVGRGRTEAFF
-	TRBV9	TRBJ1-1	-	TGTGCCAGCAGCGTAGTTCCGGGTGGGTCTGAAGCTTTCTTT	CASSVVPGGSEAFF
-	TRBV20-1	TRBJ1-1	-	TGCAGTGCTAGCAGGGTCACTGAAGCTTTCTTT	CSASRVTEAFF
-	TRBV4-1	TRBJ2-2	-	TGCGCCAGCAGCCAGCGGGGGCTGAACACCGGGGAGCTGTTTTTT	CASSQRGLNTGELFF
TRBD1	TRBV5-1	TRBJ1-4	-	TGCGCCAGCAGCACGATACAGGGGGCTGGCGAAAAACTGTTTTTT	CASSTIQGAGEKLFF
-	TRBV9	TRBJ1-3	few	TGTGCCAGCAGCGTAGACTATGTGGACACCATATATTTT	CASSVDYVDTIYF
TRBD1	TRBV6-5	TRBJ2-5	-	TGTGCCAGCAGCTCCGGGACAGTCGTATCTCAGTACTTC	CASSSGTVVSQYF
-	TRBV19	TRBJ1-3	-	TGTGCCAGTAGACTCGACAGGAGCTCTGGAAACACCATATATTTT	CASRLDRSSGNTIYF
-	TRBV7-8	TRBJ1-1	-	TGTGCCAGCAGCCCGCCTCGGGGGTTCGCTGAAGCTTTCTTT	CASSPPRGFAEAFF
TRBD1	TRBV2	TRBJ2-7	-	TGTGCCAGCAGTGAAGAGTGGGGACAGGGGACCTACGAGCAGTACTTC	CASSEEWGQGTYEQYF
TRBD2	TRBV6-5	TRBJ2-3	-	TGTGCCAGCAGTTATGGTAGCGGGGAAGGGGGAGATACGCAGTATTTT	CASSYGSGEGGDTQYF
-	TRBV28	TRBJ2-5	few	TGTGCCAGCAGTTTTGGTCGGAGGTACCAAGAGACCCAGTACTTC	CASSFGRRYQETQYF
-	TRBV10-3	TRBJ1-6	few	TGTGCCATCAGTGATGGGCAGTTAAATTCACCCCTCCACTTT	CAISDGQLNSPLHF
-	TRBV4-1	TRBJ2-3	-	TGCGCCAGCAGCCCGACTAGTACCACAGATACGCAGTATTTT	CASSPTSTTDTQYF
-	TRBV19	TRBJ1-6	-	TGTGCCAGTAGTGTGACCCTAGAAAATTCACCCCTCCACTTT	CASSVTLENSPLHF
-	TRBV3-1/TRBV3-2	TRBJ1-2	-	TGTGCCAGCAGCGTCCGACCCCTAGCTGACGGCTACACCTTC	CASSVRPLADGYTF
TRBD1	TRBV27	TRBJ1-5	few	TGTGCCAGCAGGACAGGGGATCAGCCCCAGCATTTT	CASRTGDQPQHF
-	TRBV12-3/TRBV12-4	TRBJ2-6	-	TGTGCCAGCAGCCGCGGAGGGGCCAACGTCCTGACTTTC	CASSRGGANVLTF
TRBD2	TRBV4-1	TRBJ2-3	-	TGCGCCAGCAGCCACTCTAGCGGGACTAGCACAGATACGCAGTATTTT	CASSHSSGTSTDTQYF
TRBD1	TRBV2	TRBJ2-1	-	TGTGCCAGCAGTGCGTTGGCAGGGGGAGCTAGAAGAGACAATGAGCAGTTCTTC	CASSALAGGARRDNEQFF
TRBD1	TRBV10-3	TRBJ1-2	-	TGTGCCATCAGTGTCGGGGACAGAGATGGCTACACCTTC	CAISVGDRDGYTF
-	TRBV2	TRBJ1-1	few	TGTGCCAGCAGTGTCGGACAAGTGAACACTGAAGCTTTCTTT	CASSVGQVNTEAFF
TRBD1	TRBV5-5	TRBJ2-2	once	TGTGCCAGCAGCCCCTCCCCCGGGACAGTTAACACCGGGGAGCTGTTTTTT	CASSPSPGTVNTGELFF
-	TRBV12-5	TRBJ1-1	-	TGTGCTAGTGGGGGCCTCTATGTAGAAGCTTTCTTT	CASGGLYVEAFF
-	TRBV7-2	TRBJ2-2	-	TGTGCCAGCAGCTTTTATGGGGGACAAAACACCGGGGAGCTGTTTTTT	CASSFYGGQNTGELFF
-	TRBV7-6	TRBJ2-2	-	TGTGCCAGCAGCTTGGAGGCCGCGGGCGGGAACACCGGGGAGCTGTTTTTT	CASSLEAAGGNTGELFF
-	TRBV18	TRBJ1-1	-	TGTGCCAGCTCACCCCAAGGGGGAGGGGCGAACACTGAAGCTTTCTTT	CASSPQGGGANTEAFF
-	TRBV9	TRBJ1-1	-	TGTGCCAGCAGCCCCTGGACAGAGAACACTGAAGCTTTCTTT	CASSPWTENTEAFF
TRBD2	TRBV28	TRBJ2-1	-	TGTGCCAGCAGTTTATTGGGACTAGCGGGGGGCCCCAATGAGCAGTTCTTC	CASSLLGLAGGPNEQFF
-	TRBV7-8	TRBJ1-1	-	TGTGCCAGCAGCTTTTCGCCAGGCCTGAACACTGAAGCTTTCTTT	CASSFSPGLNTEAFF
TRBD1	TRBV7-6	TRBJ2-7	-	TGTGCCAGCAGCCCACAGGGGAGCTCCTACGAGCAGTACTTC	CASSPQGSSYEQYF
TRBD1	TRBV10-3	TRBJ1-2	-	TGTGCCATCAGTGAAAGGACAGGCCTAGTTCCCGGACTCTATGGCTACACCTTC	CAISERTGLVPGLYGYTF
-	TRBV21-1	TRBJ1-2	-	TGTGCCAGCAGCAAAGAGGCAACCAGGGATCCTTGTGGCTATACCTTC	CASSKEATRDPCGYTF
-	TRBV2	TRBJ1-5	-	TGTGCCAGCAGTGAACTGACAGAAAATCAGCCCCAGCATTTT	CASSELTENQPQHF
TRBD1	TRBV28	TRBJ2-2	-	TGTGCCAGCAGTTCCCAATTCCCGGGACAGGGGGCGTTCACCGGGGAGCTGTTTTTT	CASSSQFPGQGAFTGELFF
TRBD1	TRBV2	TRBJ1-5	few	TGTGCCAGCAGTCTGGGACAGGGTTCTCAGCCCCAGCATTTT	CASSLGQGSQPQHF
-	TRBV28	TRBJ2-1	-	TGTGCCGTTTCTCCCGGACAGAAGGACAATGAGCAGTTCTTC	CAVSPGQKDNEQFF
TRBD2	TRBV19	TRBJ2-2	few	TGTGCCAGTACCTCGATAGGGCTACTAGCGGGGGGGAACACCGGGGAGCTGTTTTTT	CASTSIGLLAGGNTGELFF
TRBD2	TRBV13	TRBJ2-1	-	TGTGCCAGCAGCTCCGCGGGGGCGGGGGGGTTTCATGAGCAGTTCTTC	CASSSAGAGGFHEQFF